Each of the 19 T cell receptor beta chains below was sequenced from the same sample in a study of blood T cell repertoires in COVID-19 (dated by TCRdb to 2018 to 2020). Receptors were amplified or captured by the immunoSEQ multiplex PCR assay. Drawn from immuneACCESS, this table holds only the in-frame rearrangements with V and J called that TCRdb kept. Clones are partly lost; checked studies trace under half to an unresolved V gene and leave the rest unexplained. The sample table shows around 21,000 clones, and about four fifths are seen once. 56% of the sample lies in the top ten. Sequencing was done on a sample of peripheral blood. These receptor sequences come from an elderly man with acute or convalescent COVID-19.

The sample holds a few counts of this clone. The rearrangement joins TRBV2 to TRBJ1-1; D unclear. Germline V CDR1 and CDR2: SNHLY, FYNNEI. V was trimmed by 6 bases and J by 1 base, leaving 9 bases between them. The CDR3 has 13 amino acids. The CDR3 spells CASSLQQNTEAFF. CDR3 nucleotide sequence: TGTGCCAGCAGCCTACAGCAGAACACTGAAGCTTTCTTT.

This chain uses TRBV19 with TRBJ1-1; D is unclear. The CDR3 has 15 amino acids. Germline loops: CDR1 LNHDA, CDR2 SQIVND (reference sequence). Trimming took 5 bases from V and 1 from J, leaving 14 bases between them. The CDR3 protein is CASSQLVQANTEAFF. The CDR3, as DNA: TGTGCCAGTAGTCAGCTTGTCCAGGCGAACACTGAAGCTTTCTTT. Variable domain in full (rest from reference TRBV19 and TRBJ1-1): DGGITQSPKYLFRKEGQNVTLSCEQNLNHDAMYWYRQDPGQGLRLIYYSQIVNDFQKGDIAEGYSVSREKKESFPLTVTSAQKNPTAFYLCASSQLVQANTEAFFGQGTRLTVV.

The CDR3 sequence is CSARTLETQYF. The CDR3 bases are TGCAGTGCTAGGACTCTAGAGACCCAGTACTTC. V is TRBV20-1 and J is TRBJ2-5, with D uncertain. V was pared by 3 bases and J by 4 bases, with 6 bases between. CDR1 and CDR2 (germline): DFQATT, SNEGSKA (reference sequence). This CDR3 has 11 amino acids.

Here the CDR3 DNA reads TGCGCCAGCAGCCAATTCCCATTCTCGGACAGTCGGAATGAAAAACTGTTTTTT. It yields the protein CASSQFPFSDSRNEKLFF. The chain combines TRBV4-3 with TRBJ1-4, with a possible D match to TRBD1 (6 bases). This CDR3 spans 18 amino acids. Trimming shortened V by 2 bases and J by 5 bases, and 21 bases separated the two germline ends. CDR1 LGHNA and CDR2 YSLEER come from the germline V gene.

The chain employs TRBV6-5 and TRBJ2-4; D is ambiguous. CDR1 and CDR2 (germline): MNHEY, SVGAGI. CDR3 size: 11 residues. V was clipped by 2 bases and J by 14 bases, with 10 bases between them. In nucleotides, the CDR3 is TGTGCCAGCAGTTACCTATCTGAGGAGTACTTC. Its translation is CASSYLSEEYF.

In this sample, this clone turned up a few times. The chain recombines TRBV27 with TRBJ1-2, with TRBD1 matching 7 bases. CDR3 size: 13 residues. Trimming cost V 5 bases and J 8 bases; bases outside gene matches: 8. Germline V gene sequence: CDR1 MNHEY, CDR2 SMNVEV (reference sequence). CDR3 region: CASSGLQGYGYTF. In DNA form, the CDR3 reads TGTGCCAGCAGTGGGCTACAGGGGTACGGCTACACCTTC.

The gene calls are TRBV6-5 and TRBJ1-5; 11 bases map to TRBD1. The CDR3 sequence is 15 residues long. CDR1 MNHEY and CDR2 SVGAGI come from the germline V gene. J was trimmed by 6 bases and V by 7 bases; bases with no gene match: 8. The CDR3 here is CASTQGDRGIQPQHF. The DNA for the CDR3 is TGTGCCAGCACCCAAGGGGACAGGGGGATTCAGCCCCAGCATTTT.

This clone was detected only once. The CDR3 DNA sequence: TGTGCCAGCAGCTCGATACTGACACAAGGACAGCCCCAGCATTTT. Translating it yields CASSSILTQGQPQHF. The V call is TRBV7-9, the J call TRBJ1-5; unclear D gene. This CDR3 is built from 15 residues. Germline assignment: CDR1 SEHNR and CDR2 FQNEAQ (reference sequence). Trimming pared 4 bases from V and 7 bases from J, leaving 17 bases between.

The chain couples TRBV18 to TRBJ1-2; D gene ambiguous. The CDR3 is 15 amino acids. The germline V gene encodes CDR1 KGHSH and CDR2 LQKENI. Trimming removed 0 bases at V and 5 bases at J, with 13 bases between. This CDR3 reads CASSPPRGRGYGYTF. The CDR3 nucleotides are TGTGCCAGCTCACCACCGCGGGGTAGAGGTTATGGCTACACCTTC.

The chain employs TRBV5-1 and TRBJ1-1; D possibly corresponds to TRBD1 (6 bases). There are 17 residues in the CDR3. Germline lookup yields CDR1 SGHRS and CDR2 YFSETQ. V dropped 3 bases and J dropped 0 bases, with 18 bases sitting between them. DNA of the CDR3: TGCGCCAGCAGCTCCGGTGGCGGCAGGGGCCTGAACACTGAAGCTTTCTTT. Translating gives CASSSGGGRGLNTEAFF.

In this sample, this clone turned up a few times. The chain has TRBV9 and TRBJ2-6; TRBD2 matches 11 bases. V lost 4 bases and J lost 0; bases outside the gene matches: 9. This CDR3 is 19 amino acids long. Germline V CDR1 and CDR2: SGDLS, YYNGEE. Here the CDR3 DNA reads TGTGCCAGCAGCCCCGGACTAGCGGGCTATAACTCTGGGGCCAACGTCCTGACTTTC. This translates into CASSPGLAGYNSGANVLTF.

This chain uses TRBV10-3 with TRBJ1-2; D possibly corresponds to TRBD1 (6 bases). V lost 7 bases and J lost 1, with 13 bases in between. Germline assignment: CDR1 ENHRY and CDR2 SYGVKD. The CDR3 is made up of 14 amino acids. The CDR3 region has the DNA TGTGCCATCACTGACGGGGGGCTTAACTATGGCTACACCTTC. Amino acid sequence: CAITDGGLNYGYTF.

This rearrangement joins TRBV6-1 to TRBJ2-1, with D unclear. Trimming took 3 bases from V and 1 from J, leaving 10 bases between them. The CDR3 is 15 amino acids. Germline V lookup: CDR1 MNHNS, CDR2 SASEGT. The chain's CDR3 is CASSDYSRSYNEQFF. CDR3 in DNA: TGTGCCAGCAGTGATTACAGCCGGTCCTACAATGAGCAGTTCTTC.

The genes are TRBV7-2 and TRBJ2-4, with a tentative D call TRBD1 (6 bases). With 1 base removed from V and 7 bases from J, the gap between germline ends came to 23 bases. CDR1 and CDR2 (germline): SGHTA, FQGNSA. This CDR3 has 18 residues. The CDR3 spells CASSLDLITGSSGNIQYF. DNA of the CDR3: TGTGCCAGCAGCTTAGATCTCATTACAGGGTCATCGGGGAACATTCAGTACTTC.

The rearrangement uses TRBV10-2 and TRBJ2-1, with 13 bases matching TRBD2. Germline loops: CDR1 WSHSY, CDR2 SAAADI. The V segment lost 10 bases and the J segment 9 bases; nucleotides outside the gene matches: 9. This CDR3 comprises 14 residues. In nucleotides, the CDR3 is TGCGCCACCGGACTAGCGGGAGTTTTAGGTGAGCAGTTCTTC. Protein product: CATGLAGVLGEQFF.

V and J are TRBV6-1 and TRBJ1-3, with TRBD1 identical over 8 bases. The germline V gene encodes CDR1 MNHNS and CDR2 SASEGT. The ends lost 3 bases at V and 0 bases at J; junction bases unmatched: 7. This CDR3 is 17 amino acids long. CDR3 residues: CASSDSTGGSSGNTIYF. In nucleotides, the CDR3 is TGTGCCAGCAGTGACAGTACAGGGGGATCCTCTGGAAACACCATATATTTT.

This rearrangement joins TRBV15 to TRBJ1-2; no clear D. The CDR3 spans 14 residues. With 5 bases removed from V and 4 bases from J, the gap between germline ends came to 14 bases. CDR1 is LNHNV, CDR2 YYDKDF, per germline (reference sequence). CDR3 nucleotides: TGTGCCACCAGCGTTGCCAGGCAGTCCTATGGCTACACCTTC. Translating gives CATSVARQSYGYTF.

The chain combines TRBV7-2 with TRBJ2-7; 7 bases align to TRBD1. The CDR3 consists of 13 residues. Germline V CDR1 and CDR2: SGHTA, FQGNSA. Unmatched junction bases numbered 1, after V lost 4 bases and J lost 1 base. The CDR3 nucleotides read TGTGCCAGCAGCTGGGACAGATCCTACGAGCAGTACTTC. Residues: CASSWDRSYEQYF. Combining the CDR3 with reference TRBV7-2 and TRBJ2-7 gives the whole variable domain GAGVSQSPSNKVTEKGKDVELRCDPISGHTALYWYRQSLGQGLEFLIYFQGNSAPDKSGLPSDRFSAERTGGSVSTLTIQRTQQEDSAVYLCASSWDRSYEQYFGPGTRLTVT.

This clone was found a few times. This chain joins TRBV9 and TRBJ1-2; a weak D match, TRBD1 (5 bases). V gave up 0 bases and J gave up 7 bases, with 10 bases separating them. The CDR3 consists of 13 residues. CDR1 SGDLS and CDR2 YYNGEE come from the germline V gene. CDR3 sequence reads: CASSVAGRSGYTF. The CDR3 nucleotides read TGTGCCAGCAGCGTAGCAGGGAGGAGTGGCTACACCTTC.